Presented here are 16 T cell receptor beta chains from one specimen sequenced in a study of cytomegalovirus exposure and HLA in healthy donors. Vbeta (60) and Jbeta (13) primers were used in the PCR. Produced via immunoSEQ multiplex PCR; TCRdb's table is partial and in-frame only. The sample carries approximately 89,000 clones, 65% to 80% recorded once. Sequenced: PBMCs. The source of these receptors is a man aged 25 to 40 in good health and CMV-seropositive.

This chain links TRBV30 with TRBJ1-2; D not certain. From germline, CDR1 is GTSNPN and CDR2 SVGIG (reference sequence). The CDR3 is 12 amino acids. The germline V and J ends were trimmed by 2 bases and 7 bases, with 11 bases remaining between them. This chain's CDR3 is CAWSNQNGGYTF. CDR3 DNA: TGTGCCTGGAGTAATCAGAATGGTGGCTACACCTTC.

The chain combines TRBV5-4 with TRBJ1-1, with TRBD1 as a possible D gene (5 bases). The CDR3 length is 15 residues. V lost 4 bases to trimming and J lost 0 bases, with 13 bases between them. Germline CDR1 is SGHNT and CDR2 is YYREEE (reference sequence). The CDR3 nucleotides read TGTGCCAGCAGCCCAAGGGGCGGGGTGAACACTGAAGCTTTCTTT. Translated: CASSPRGGVNTEAFF.

V gene TRBV7-9 combines with J gene TRBJ2-1, with D possibly being TRBD2 (5 bases). Germline CDR1 reads SEHNR; CDR2 reads FQNEAQ (reference sequence). This CDR3 comprises 12 residues. Trimming shortened V by 3 bases and J by 12 bases, and 12 bases separated the two germline ends. The CDR3 region has the DNA TGTGCCAGCAGCTTCGGACTGTCCGGGCAGTTCTTC. This encodes CASSFGLSGQFF.

The genes are TRBV1 and TRBJ2-2; the DNA was not compared with TRBD1, the D call given in the table. TRBV1 is a documented pseudogene. The CDR3 is 21 residues long. CDR3 region: CTSSQGPHRGGVPLINRGAVF. For the CDR3, the DNA is TGCACCAGCAGCCAAGGGCCCCACAGGGGTGGAGTCCCCCTCATAAACCGGGGAGCTGTTTTT.

J is TRBJ2-1 and V is TRBV5-4, with 7 bases aligning to TRBD1. Germline V gives CDR1 SGHNT, CDR2 YYREEE (reference sequence). CDR3 length: 12 amino acids. The J segment lost 6 bases and the V segment lost 6 bases, leaving 3 bases of the junction unmatched. CDR3 in amino acids: CASTRDSNEQFF. The CDR3 DNA reads TGTGCCAGCACCCGGGACAGCAATGAGCAGTTCTTC.

This chain connects TRBV7-7 to TRBJ1-4; 12 nucleotides align to TRBD1. This CDR3 region has 14 residues. In germline, CDR1 is SSHAT, CDR2 FNYEAQ (reference sequence). CDR3 sequence reads: CASATGTGGEKLFF. CDR3 coding DNA: TGTGCTAGCGCAACCGGGACAGGGGGCGAAAAACTGTTTTTT.

The chain is built from TRBV6-5 and TRBJ1-6; 7 positions agree with TRBD1. Germline values: CDR1 MNHEY, CDR2 SVGAGI. CDR3 length equals 14 residues. J lost 9 bases, V lost 2 bases, and 4 bases had no gene match. As DNA, the CDR3 is TGTGCCAGCAGTTACGGACAGGAGGGTTCACCCCTCCACTTT. Translating it yields CASSYGQEGSPLHF.

This chain links TRBV7-2 with TRBJ2-7, with 11 bases aligning to TRBD1. Germline CDR1 SGHTA, CDR2 FQGNSA. V was clipped by 3 bases and J by 2 bases; unmatched bases: 3. This CDR3 is 15 amino acids long. DNA of the CDR3: TGTGCCAGCAGCTTTGTGGGACAGGGGGCCTACGAGCAGTACTTC. Translating it yields CASSFVGQGAYEQYF. The variable domain in full, with the rest retrieved from reference TRBV7-2 and TRBJ2-7, is GAGVSQSPSNKVTEKGKDVELRCDPISGHTALYWYRQSLGQGLEFLIYFQGNSAPDKSGLPSDRFSAERTGGSVSTLTIQRTQQEDSAVYLCASSFVGQGAYEQYFGPGTRLTVT.

V is TRBV30 and J is TRBJ2-3, with 12 bases fitting TRBD1. V shed 3 bases, J shed 1 base, and the junction held 8 bases outside the gene matches. The germline V gene has CDR1 GTSNPN and CDR2 SVGIG (reference sequence). The CDR3 loop spans 17 amino acids. The CDR3 DNA reads as TGTGCCTGGAGCTCCGGGACAGGGGGCTGGGGCACAGATACGCAGTATTTT. The encoded protein is CAWSSGTGGWGTDTQYF.

This chain connects TRBV2 to TRBJ2-2; 11 nucleotides line up with TRBD1. With V trimmed by 4 bases and J by 6 bases, 4 bases remained unmatched. Germline assignment: CDR1 SNHLY and CDR2 FYNNEI. The CDR3 is made up of 15 amino acids. CDR3 sequence reads: CASSGGQGAAGELFF. The CDR3 region has the DNA TGTGCCAGCAGTGGTGGACAGGGGGCAGCCGGGGAGCTGTTTTTT.

This rearrangement joins TRBV7-9 to TRBJ2-5, with D perhaps TRBD1 (6 bases). Trimming stripped 1 base from V and 2 bases from J, with 8 bases between. Looked up from germline, CDR1 is SEHNR and CDR2 is FQNEAQ (reference sequence). There are 14 residues in the CDR3. CDR3 residues: CASSLGTAQETQYF. The CDR3 DNA is TGTGCCAGCAGCTTAGGGACAGCTCAAGAGACCCAGTACTTC.

This chain joins TRBV28 and TRBJ2-7; 9 bases match TRBD2. The CDR3 length is 15 residues. J gave up 4 bases and V 0 bases, and 4 bases lay outside the gene matches. The germline gives CDR1 MDHEN, CDR2 SYDVKM. For the CDR3, the DNA is TGTGCCAGCAGTTTATGGGCTAGCGGGGAATACGAGCAGTACTTC. Residues: CASSLWASGEYEQYF.

The CDR3 sequence is CASRIRDTSSYEQYF. CDR3 bases: TGTGCCAGCAGGATCCGGGACACAAGCTCCTACGAGCAGTACTTC. The chain links TRBV6-5 to TRBJ2-7; D perhaps matches TRBD1 (6 bases). The germline V and J ends were trimmed by 6 bases and 0 bases, with 15 bases remaining between them. Per the germline V gene, CDR1 is MNHEY and CDR2 is SVGAGI. There are 15 residues in the CDR3.

The chain carries TRBV7-3 and TRBJ2-1, with D perhaps TRBD2 (5 bases). Germline V gene sequence: CDR1 SGHTA, CDR2 FQGTGA. The CDR3 runs 12 residues. V shed 8 bases and J shed 5 bases, with 10 bases lying between them. CDR3 nucleotide sequence: TGTGCCAGCGGACTGTCTCACAATGAGCAGTTCTTC. Translated: CASGLSHNEQFF.

The V and J genes are TRBV7-9 and TRBJ1-1; no clear D gene. CDR1 SEHNR and CDR2 FQNEAQ come from the germline V gene (reference sequence). The CDR3 totals 12 residues. V gave up 4 bases and J gave up 4 bases, with 7 bases separating them. The CDR3 DNA is TGTGCCAGCAGCTACCTCGGCACTGAAGCTTTCTTT. This sequence encodes CASSYLGTEAFF.

The J gene is TRBJ1-1, the V gene TRBV29-1; 7 bases line up with TRBD1. Germline V CDR1 and CDR2: SQVTM, ANQGSEA. This CDR3 contains 13 residues. The V segment lost 5 bases and the J segment 11 bases; nucleotides outside the gene matches: 14. The DNA of the CDR3 is TGCAGCGTTAGCGGACAGGCGTCTGGGTGGGCTTTCTTT. Translating it yields CSVSGQASGWAFF.